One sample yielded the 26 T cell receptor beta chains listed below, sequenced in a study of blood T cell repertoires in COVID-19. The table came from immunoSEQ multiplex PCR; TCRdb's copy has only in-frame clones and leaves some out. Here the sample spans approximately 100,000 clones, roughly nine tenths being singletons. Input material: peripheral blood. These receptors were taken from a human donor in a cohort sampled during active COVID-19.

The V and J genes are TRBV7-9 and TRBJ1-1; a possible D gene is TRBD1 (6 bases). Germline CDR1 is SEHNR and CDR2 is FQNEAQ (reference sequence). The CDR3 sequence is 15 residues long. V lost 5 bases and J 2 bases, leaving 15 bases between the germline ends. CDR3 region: CASSPEGHPNTEAFF. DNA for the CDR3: TGTGCCAGCAGCCCCGAGGGACATCCAAACACTGAAGCTTTCTTT.

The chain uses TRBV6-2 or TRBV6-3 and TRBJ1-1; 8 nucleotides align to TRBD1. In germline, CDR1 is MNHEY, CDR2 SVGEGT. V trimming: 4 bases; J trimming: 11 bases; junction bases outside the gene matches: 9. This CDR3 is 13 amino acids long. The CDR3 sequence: CASSFDRGGVAFF. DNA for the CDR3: TGTGCCAGCAGTTTCGACAGGGGAGGGGTGGCTTTCTTT.

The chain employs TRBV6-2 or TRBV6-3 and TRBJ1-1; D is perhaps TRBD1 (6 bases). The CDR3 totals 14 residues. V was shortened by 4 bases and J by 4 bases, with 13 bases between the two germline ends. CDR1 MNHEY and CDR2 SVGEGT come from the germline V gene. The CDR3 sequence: CASSSGVGGTEAFF. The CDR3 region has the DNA TGTGCCAGCAGTTCAGGGGTCGGAGGCACTGAAGCTTTCTTT.

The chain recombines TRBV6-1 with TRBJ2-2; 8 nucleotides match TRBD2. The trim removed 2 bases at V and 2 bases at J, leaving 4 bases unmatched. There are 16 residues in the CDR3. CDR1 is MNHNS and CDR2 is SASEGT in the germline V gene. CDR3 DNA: TGTGCCAGCAGTGAATTCGGGACTAGAAACACCGGGGAGCTGTTTTTT. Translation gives CASSEFGTRNTGELFF.

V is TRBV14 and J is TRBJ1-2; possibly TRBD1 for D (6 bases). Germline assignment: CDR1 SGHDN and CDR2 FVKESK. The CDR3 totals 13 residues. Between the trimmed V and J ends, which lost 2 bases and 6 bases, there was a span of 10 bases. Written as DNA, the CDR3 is TGTGCCAGCAGCCAAACTCAGGGGAATGGCTACACCTTC. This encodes CASSQTQGNGYTF.

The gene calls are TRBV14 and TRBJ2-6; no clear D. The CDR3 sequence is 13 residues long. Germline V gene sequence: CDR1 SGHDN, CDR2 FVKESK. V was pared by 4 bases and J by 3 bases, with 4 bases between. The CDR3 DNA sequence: TGTGCCAGCAGCCCAGGTGGGGCCAACGTCCTGACTTTC. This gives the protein CASSPGGANVLTF.

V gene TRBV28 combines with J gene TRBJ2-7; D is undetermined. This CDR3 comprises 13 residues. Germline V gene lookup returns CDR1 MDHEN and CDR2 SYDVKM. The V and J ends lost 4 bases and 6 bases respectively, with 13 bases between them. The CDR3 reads CASSSRLVGEQYF. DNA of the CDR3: TGTGCCAGCAGTTCCCGACTGGTCGGCGAGCAGTACTTC.

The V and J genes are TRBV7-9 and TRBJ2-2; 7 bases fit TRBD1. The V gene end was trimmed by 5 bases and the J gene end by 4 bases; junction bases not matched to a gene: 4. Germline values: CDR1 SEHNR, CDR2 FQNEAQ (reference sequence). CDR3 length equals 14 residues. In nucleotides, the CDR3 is TGTGCCAGCAGCAGACAGGGCCGCACCGGGGAGCTGTTTTTT. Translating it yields CASSRQGRTGELFF. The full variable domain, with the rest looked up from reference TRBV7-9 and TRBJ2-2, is DTGVSQNPRHKITKRGQNVTFRCDPISEHNRLYWYRQTLGQGPEFLTYFQNEAQLEKSRLLSDRFSAERPKGSFSTLEIQRTEQGDSAMYLCASSRQGRTGELFFGEGSRLTVL.

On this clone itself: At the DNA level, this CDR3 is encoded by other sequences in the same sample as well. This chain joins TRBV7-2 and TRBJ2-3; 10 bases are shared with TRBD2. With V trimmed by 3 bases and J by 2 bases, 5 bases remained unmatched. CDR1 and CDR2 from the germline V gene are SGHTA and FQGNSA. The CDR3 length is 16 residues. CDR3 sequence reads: CASSLLAGGPTDTQYF. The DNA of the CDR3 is TGTGCCAGCAGCTTGTTAGCGGGGGGCCCCACAGATACGCAGTATTTT.

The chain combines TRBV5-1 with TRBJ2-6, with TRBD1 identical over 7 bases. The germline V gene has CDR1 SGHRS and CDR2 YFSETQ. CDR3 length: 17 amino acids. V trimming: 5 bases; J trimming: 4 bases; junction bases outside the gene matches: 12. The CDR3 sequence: CASSRQGGAGGANVLTF. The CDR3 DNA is TGCGCCAGCAGTCGGCAAGGGGGCGCTGGAGGGGCCAACGTCCTGACTTTC. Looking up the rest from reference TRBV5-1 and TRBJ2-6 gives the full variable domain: KAGVTQTPRYLIKTRGQQVTLSCSPISGHRSVSWYQQTPGQGLQFLFEYFSETQRNKGNFPGRFSGRQFSNSRSEMNVSTLELGDSALYLCASSRQGGAGGANVLTFGAGSRLTVL.

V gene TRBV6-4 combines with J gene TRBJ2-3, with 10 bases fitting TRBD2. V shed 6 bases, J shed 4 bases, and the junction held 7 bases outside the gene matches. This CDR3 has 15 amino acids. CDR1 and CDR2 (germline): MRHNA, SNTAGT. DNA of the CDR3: TGTGCCAGCAGCCCTCTAGCGGGAGACTCAGATACGCAGTATTTT. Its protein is CASSPLAGDSDTQYF.

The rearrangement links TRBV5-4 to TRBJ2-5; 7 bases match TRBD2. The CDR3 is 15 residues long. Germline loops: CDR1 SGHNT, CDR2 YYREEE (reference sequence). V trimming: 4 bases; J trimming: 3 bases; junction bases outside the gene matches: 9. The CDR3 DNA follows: TGTGCCAGCAGCCGGAGGTCTAGCGGCAAAGAGACCCAGTACTTC. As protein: CASSRRSSGKETQYF. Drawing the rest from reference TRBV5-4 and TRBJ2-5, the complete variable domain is ETGVTQSPTHLIKTRGQQVTLRCSSQSGHNTVSWYQQALGQGPQFIFQYYREEENGRGNFPPRFSGLQFPNYSSELNVNALELDDSALYLCASSRRSSGKETQYFGPGTRLLVL.

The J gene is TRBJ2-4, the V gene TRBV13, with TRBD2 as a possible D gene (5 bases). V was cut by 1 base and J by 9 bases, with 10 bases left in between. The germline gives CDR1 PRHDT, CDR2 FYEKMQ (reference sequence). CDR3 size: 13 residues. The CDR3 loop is CASSLDLEGIQYF. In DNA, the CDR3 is TGTGCCAGCAGCTTAGATCTTGAGGGCATTCAGTACTTC.

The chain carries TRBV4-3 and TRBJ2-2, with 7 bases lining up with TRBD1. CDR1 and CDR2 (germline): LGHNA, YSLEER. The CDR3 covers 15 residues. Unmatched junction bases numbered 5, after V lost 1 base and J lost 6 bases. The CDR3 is CASSQVTGYAGELFF. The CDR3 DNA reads TGCGCCAGCAGCCAAGTGACAGGGTACGCCGGGGAGCTGTTTTTT.

In DNA form, the CDR3 reads TGTGCCAGCAGCTTAGGGAGCCCTGAGCAGTTCTTC. Translated, it gives CASSLGSPEQFF. The chain is built from TRBV7-2 and TRBJ2-1; no clear D gene. Germline values: CDR1 SGHTA, CDR2 FQGNSA. CDR3 size: 12 residues. Trimming removed 1 base at V and 9 bases at J, with 7 bases between.

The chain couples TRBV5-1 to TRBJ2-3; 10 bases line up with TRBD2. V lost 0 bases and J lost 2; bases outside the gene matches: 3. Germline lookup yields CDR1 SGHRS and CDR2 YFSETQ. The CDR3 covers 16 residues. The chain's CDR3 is CASSLATSGLTDTQYF. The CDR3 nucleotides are TGCGCCAGCAGCTTGGCGACTAGCGGGCTCACAGATACGCAGTATTTT.

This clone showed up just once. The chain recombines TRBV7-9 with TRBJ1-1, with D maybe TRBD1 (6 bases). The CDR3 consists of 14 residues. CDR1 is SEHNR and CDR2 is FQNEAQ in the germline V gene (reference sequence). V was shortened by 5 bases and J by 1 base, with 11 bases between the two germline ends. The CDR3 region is CASSIRQENTEAFF. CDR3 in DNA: TGTGCCAGCAGCATCAGACAGGAGAACACTGAAGCTTTCTTT.

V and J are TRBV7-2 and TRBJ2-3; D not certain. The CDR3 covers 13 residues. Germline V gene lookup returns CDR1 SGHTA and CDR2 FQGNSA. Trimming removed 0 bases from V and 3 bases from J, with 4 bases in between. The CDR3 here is CASSLAQTDTQYF. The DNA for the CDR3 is TGTGCCAGCAGCTTAGCGCAGACAGATACGCAGTATTTT.

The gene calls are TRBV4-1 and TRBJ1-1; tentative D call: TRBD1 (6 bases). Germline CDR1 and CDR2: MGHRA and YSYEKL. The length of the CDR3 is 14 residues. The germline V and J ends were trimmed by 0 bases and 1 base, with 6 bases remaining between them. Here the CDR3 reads CASSQEGGNTEAFF. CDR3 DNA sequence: TGCGCCAGCAGCCAAGAAGGGGGGAACACTGAAGCTTTCTTT.

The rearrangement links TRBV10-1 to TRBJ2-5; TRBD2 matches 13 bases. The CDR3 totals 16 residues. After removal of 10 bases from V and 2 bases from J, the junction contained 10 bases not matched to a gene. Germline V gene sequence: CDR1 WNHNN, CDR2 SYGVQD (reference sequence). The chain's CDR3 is CATLGTSGMSQETQYF. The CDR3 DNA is TGCGCCACTTTAGGGACTAGCGGGATGAGTCAAGAGACCCAGTACTTC.

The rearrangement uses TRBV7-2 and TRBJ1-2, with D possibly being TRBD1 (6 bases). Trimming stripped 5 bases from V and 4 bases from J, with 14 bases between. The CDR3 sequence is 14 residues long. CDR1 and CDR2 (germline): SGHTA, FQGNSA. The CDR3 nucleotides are TGTGCCAGCAGCGAGGGGGGGTCCTCCTATGGCTACACCTTC. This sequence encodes CASSEGGSSYGYTF.

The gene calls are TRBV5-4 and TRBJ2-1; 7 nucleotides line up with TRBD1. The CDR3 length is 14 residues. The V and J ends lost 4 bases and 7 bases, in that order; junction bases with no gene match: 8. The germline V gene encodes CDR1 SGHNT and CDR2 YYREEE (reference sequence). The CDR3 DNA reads TGTGCCAGCAGCCGGCCGACAGGGAATAATGAGCAGTTCTTC. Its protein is CASSRPTGNNEQFF.

The CDR3 sequence: CASSQDLSGGYNEQFF. The CDR3 DNA reads as TGCGCCAGCAGCCAAGACCTCAGCGGGGGGTACAATGAGCAGTTCTTC. V gene TRBV4-1 combines with J gene TRBJ2-1; the match to TRBD2 covers 9 bases. The CDR3 consists of 16 residues. V lost 0 bases and J lost 4; bases outside the gene matches: 4. Germline lookup yields CDR1 MGHRA and CDR2 YSYEKL.

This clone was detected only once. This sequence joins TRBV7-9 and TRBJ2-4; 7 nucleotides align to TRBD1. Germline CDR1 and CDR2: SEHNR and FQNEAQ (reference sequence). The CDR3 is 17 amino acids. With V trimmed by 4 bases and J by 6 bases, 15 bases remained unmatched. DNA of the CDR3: TGTGCCAGCAGCTCAAGACAGGGTCTCGGGTTGGGAAACATTCAGTACTTC. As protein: CASSSRQGLGLGNIQYF.

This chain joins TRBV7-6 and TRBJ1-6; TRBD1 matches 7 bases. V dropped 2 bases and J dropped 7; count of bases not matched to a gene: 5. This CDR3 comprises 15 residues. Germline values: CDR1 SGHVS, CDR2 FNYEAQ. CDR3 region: CASSLYGRGNSPLHF. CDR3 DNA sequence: TGTGCCAGCAGCTTATATGGCAGGGGGAATTCACCCCTCCACTTT.

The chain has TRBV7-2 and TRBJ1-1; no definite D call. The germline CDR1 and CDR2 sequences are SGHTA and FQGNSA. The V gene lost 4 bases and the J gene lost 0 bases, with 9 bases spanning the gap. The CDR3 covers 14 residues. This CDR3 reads CASSSRGLNTEAFF. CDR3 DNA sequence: TGTGCCAGCAGCTCCCGGGGTTTGAACACTGAAGCTTTCTTT.